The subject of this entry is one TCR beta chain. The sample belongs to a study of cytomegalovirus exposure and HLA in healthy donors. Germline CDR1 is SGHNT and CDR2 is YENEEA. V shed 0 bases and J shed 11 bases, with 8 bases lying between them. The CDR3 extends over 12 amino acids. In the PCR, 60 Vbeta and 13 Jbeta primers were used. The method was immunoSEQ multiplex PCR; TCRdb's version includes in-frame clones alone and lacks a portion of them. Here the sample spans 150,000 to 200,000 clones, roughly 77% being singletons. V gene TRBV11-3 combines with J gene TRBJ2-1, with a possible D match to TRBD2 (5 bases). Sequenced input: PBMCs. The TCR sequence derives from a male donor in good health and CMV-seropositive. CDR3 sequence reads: CASSLEAEQQFF. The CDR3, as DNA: TGTGCCAGCAGCTTAGAAGCGGAACAGCAGTTCTTC. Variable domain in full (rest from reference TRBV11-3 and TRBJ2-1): EAGVVQSPRYKIIEKKQPVAFWCNPISGHNTLYWYLQNLGQGPELLIRYENEEAVDDSQLPKDRFSAERLKGVDSTLKIQPAELGDSAVYLCASSLEAEQQFFGPGTRLTVL.